This T cell receptor beta chain was sequenced for a study of blood T cell repertoires in COVID-19. Study-wide context: Italy, Spain and the United States were the sources of the convalescent and acute COVID-19 samples. The cDNA or gDNA used as material had been derived from T cells, B-cell-depleted T cells, or PBMCs.

Authors' processing steps: The authors estimated nucleated cell counts from reference gene primer amplification. The table came from immunoSEQ multiplex PCR; TCRdb's copy has only in-frame clones and leaves some out. The V and J calls and clone size are taken from that table; D and trimming were inferred from the DNA. This sample yields 45,000 to 65,000 clones, of which roughly 90% are seen a single time; 3.9% belongs to the top ten. This clone was detected only once. This receptor was taken from a man aged 50 to 60 with acute or convalescent COVID-19. The sequenced sample consisted of peripheral blood.

This CDR3 is CASSNPTGTSVGEQYF. The CDR3 DNA sequence: TGTGCCAGTAGTAACCCGACCGGGACTAGCGTTGGCGAGCAGTACTTC. The chain employs TRBV19 and TRBJ2-7, with 10 bases matching TRBD2. J was trimmed by 6 bases and V by 4 bases; bases with no gene match: 12. CDR1 and CDR2 from the germline V gene are LNHDA and SQIVND (reference sequence). The CDR3 contains 16 residues.